The sequence of this T cell receptor beta chain was determined in a study of blood T cells in healthy people across ages. Whole-study findings and limits: Researchers report that TCR beta diversity correlated strongly with naive T cell percentage.

Deletions cut 7 bases from V and 3 bases from J, with 13 bases between. Germline CDR1 reads DFQATT; CDR2 reads SNEGSKA (reference sequence). The length of the CDR3 is 12 residues. With regard to this clonotype: As yet, its antigen is unknown.

Next came a second PCR, run for about 6 to 12 cycles, which used a sample-barcoded 5' primer along with a J-beta primer mix. TCRdb re-called the 5' RACE reads through MiXCR, storing one row per CDR3 protein. The data contain almost 550,000 distinct CDR3 sequences, 24% of them singletons. Separately, the same data were catalogued under a study of T cells of mothers and their children.

The sequencing input was blood. This receptor was identified in a boy aged 5-17 years in good health. This rearrangement joins TRBV20-1 to TRBJ2-7, with D perhaps assigned TRBD1 or TRBD2 (5 bases each). The CDR3 DNA follows: TGCAGTGGGGGACGTCGGCACTACGAGCAGTACTTC. Translated: CSGGRRHYEQYF.